This TCR beta chain was captured by sequencing in a study of T cell repertoires in cytomegalovirus infection. Study summary: It was the public TCR beta signatures that indicated both CMV infection and matching HLA type.

As to this clonotype: The antigen is unknown.

Using its own MiXCR run on the reads, TCRdb lists one record per CDR3 protein. This repertoire shows about 490,000 distinct CDR3 sequences, about a quarter found once; its top ten account for about 13%. Germline V gives CDR1 DFQATT, CDR2 SNEGSKA (reference sequence). This CDR3 region has 11 residues. V lost 6 bases and J lost 9, with 12 bases in between. Study conclusions and caveats: Ex vivo responses were dominated by HLA-C-restricted CMV-specific TCR beta clonotypes. Cumulative frequency of public TCR beta families picked out carriers of CMV plus the relevant HLA.

The sequenced sample consisted of PBMCs. The V call is TRBV20-1, the J call TRBJ2-1, with D unclear. The TCR sequence derives from a human donor in good health (CMV status not recorded). Some clones in this sample may be carry-over from other donors' samples. For the CDR3, the DNA is TGCAGTGCCCTTGAACTGTTTGAGCAGTTCTTC. Its translation: CSALELFEQFF.